This TCR beta chain derives from a study of blood T cell repertoires in COVID-19. The CDR3 sequence is 16 residues long. Authors' methods: Reference gene primer amplification gave estimated nucleated cell counts. Method: immunoSEQ multiplex PCR; TCRdb's copy keeps in-frame clones and lacks some. V and J calls and clone size are given by that table; D and trimming were obtained from the DNA. The sample carries roughly 240,000 clones, about 82% recorded once. The sequencing sample was made of peripheral blood. The rearrangement uses TRBV12-2 and TRBJ2-7; the D call in the table, TRBD2, was not verified against the DNA. TRBV12-2 is a pseudogene locus. This receptor was taken from a man aged 50 to 60 with COVID-19, enrolled during active disease. The CDR3 here is CASRPTGGGSSYEQYF. In DNA, the CDR3 is TGTGCAAGTCGCCCCACCGGCGGGGGGAGCTCCTACGAGCAGTACTTC.